The 5 T cell receptor beta chains reported below all come from one sample, sequenced in a study of circulating CD8 cells and anti-PD-1 response in melanoma. TCR libraries were prepared from around 14 ng of total RNA with the QIAseq Immune Repertoire TCR panel. TCRdb reprocessed the reads with MiXCR, giving one entry per CDR3 protein. Among approximately 1,000 distinct CDR3 sequences listed, 9.3% were seen once. Sorting of live CD3+CD8+TCRalphabeta+ cells by PD-1 and/or TIGIT gave four subsets. The starting material was CD8+ T cells from PBMCs, obtained at baseline or after one month of anti-PD-1 therapy (not recorded which). Receptors were obtained from a human donor with melanoma.

This clonotype has a handful of counts. J is TRBJ2-3 and V is TRBV6-1; TRBD2 matches at 10 bases. CDR1 and CDR2 from the germline V gene are MNHNS and SASEGT. Trimming took 7 bases from V and 1 from J; bases not matched to a gene: 5. The CDR3 is 15 residues long. CDR3 in amino acids: CASTDLAGGTDTQYF. CDR3 coding DNA: TGTGCCAGCACCGACCTAGCGGGGGGCACAGATACGCAGTATTTT.

This clonotype is medium-sized in the sample. V gene TRBV7-3 combines with J gene TRBJ2-7; 12 bases match TRBD1. The length of the CDR3 is 14 residues. Unmatched junction bases numbered 6, after V lost 2 bases and J lost 10 bases. Germline CDR1 SGHTA, CDR2 FQGTGA. CDR3 amino acids: CASSLAPGQGAQYF. CDR3 DNA sequence: TGTGCCAGCAGCTTAGCCCCGGGACAGGGGGCCCAGTACTTC.

Within the sample, this clonotype is medium-sized. The chain links TRBV27 to TRBJ2-3; 12 nucleotides align to TRBD2. The CDR3 length is 19 residues. Germline lookup yields CDR1 MNHEY and CDR2 SMNVEV (reference sequence). V gave up 5 bases and J gave up 2 bases; unmatched junction bases: 14. In DNA, the CDR3 is TGTGCCAGCAGTCAACGACTAGCGGGGGCGCTCGGATCCACAGATACGCAGTATTTT. Its protein is CASSQRLAGALGSTDTQYF.

With respect to this clonotype: Sequence at one end of the junction differs from germline and may be a read error. V and J are TRBV19 and TRBJ2-1; tentatively, D is TRBD2 (6 bases). This CDR3 is 14 amino acids long. The germline CDR1 and CDR2 sequences are LNHDA and SQIVND (reference sequence). DNA for the CDR3: TGTGCCAGTAGTATGCTAGCGAGTTACAGTGAGCAGTTCTTC. Its translation: CASSMLASYSEQFF.

This clonotype ranks as medium-sized. The chain has TRBV19 and TRBJ1-6; D perhaps matches TRBD1 (6 bases). V was pared by 5 bases and J by 3 bases, with 11 bases between. Per the germline V gene, CDR1 is LNHDA and CDR2 is SQIVND (reference sequence). The CDR3 spans 15 residues. The DNA of the CDR3 is TGTGCCAGTAGTCCAGGGGTCCTCTATAATTCACCCCTCCACTTT. This translates into CASSPGVLYNSPLHF.